Presented here are 24 T cell receptor beta chains from one specimen sequenced in a study of blood T cell repertoires in COVID-19. Sequencing used immunoSEQ multiplex PCR; TCRdb keeps in-frame clones, though not all of them. The sample lists about 130,000 clones; around 79% were seen once. The sample taken for sequencing was peripheral blood. The receptors come from a man older than 75 with acute or convalescent COVID-19.

The chain is built from TRBV5-1 and TRBJ2-5; 9 bases fit TRBD2. Trimming cost V 5 bases and J 2 bases; bases outside gene matches: 4. CDR1 SGHRS and CDR2 YFSETQ come from the germline V gene. The CDR3 loop spans 14 amino acids. CDR3 in DNA: TGCGCCAGCAGACCTAGCGGGGCTCAAGAGACCCAGTACTTC. Translation: CASRPSGAQETQYF.

The chain links TRBV4-1 to TRBJ1-1; a possible D gene is TRBD1 (6 bases). The V gene's germline CDR1 is MGHRA and CDR2 YSYEKL. Deletions cut 0 bases from V and 0 bases from J, with 17 bases between. The CDR3 is 18 amino acids. This chain's CDR3 is CASSQDRAGARLNTEAFF. The CDR3 DNA is TGCGCCAGCAGCCAAGATCGGGCAGGGGCTCGTCTGAACACTGAAGCTTTCTTT.

As regards this clone: The junction and the germline gene differ at one end; a read error may be behind it. The chain links TRBV4-1 to TRBJ2-3; TRBD1 agrees at 9 bases. The CDR3 covers 12 residues. Germline V gives CDR1 MGHRA, CDR2 YSYEKL. The CDR3 loop is CASSQAGTGLFF. The CDR3 nucleotides are TGCGCCAGCAGCCAGGCCGGGACAGGGCTCTTTTTT.

The chain couples TRBV6-5 to TRBJ1-2; 7 bases map to TRBD1. Germline loops: CDR1 MNHEY, CDR2 SVGAGI. V lost 5 bases and J lost 6; bases outside the gene matches: 9. CDR3 length: 14 amino acids. CDR3 DNA: TGTGCCAGCAGTCCCGACAGGGTCCCTAATGGCTACACCTTC. Amino acid sequence: CASSPDRVPNGYTF.

DNA for the CDR3: TGTGCCAGCAGTTACACTAGCGGGGGTTCCTACAATGAGCAGTTCTTC. It specifies CASSYTSGGSYNEQFF. The chain couples TRBV6-5 to TRBJ2-1; TRBD2 matches 11 bases. The CDR3 has 16 amino acids. The V and J ends lost 2 bases and 1 base, in that order; junction bases with no gene match: 1. CDR1 and CDR2 from the germline V gene are MNHEY and SVGAGI.

In its sample, this clone was seen once. The rearrangement joins TRBV27 to TRBJ2-4; 10 bases agree with TRBD1. CDR1 MNHEY and CDR2 SMNVEV come from the germline V gene (reference sequence). This CDR3 spans 17 amino acids. V lost 2 bases and J lost 4; bases outside the gene matches: 8. CDR3 protein: CASSLPTGTGVKNIQYF. CDR3 nucleotide sequence: TGTGCCAGCAGTTTACCTACCGGGACAGGGGTGAAAAACATTCAGTACTTC.

This rearrangement joins TRBV2 to TRBJ1-6, with D uncertain. This CDR3 is built from 15 residues. Trimming removed 4 bases from V and 10 bases from J, with 17 bases in between. CDR1 is SNHLY, CDR2 FYNNEI, per germline. In nucleotides, the CDR3 is TGTGCCAGCAGTGCCCTCGGTCCCATTTCGTCACCCCTCCACTTT. Its protein is CASSALGPISSPLHF. The whole variable domain, remainder taken from reference TRBV2 and TRBJ1-6, is EPEVTQTPSHQVTQMGQEVILRCVPISNHLYFYWYRQILGQKVEFLVSFYNNEISEKSEIFDDQFSVERPDGSNFTLKIRSTKLEDSAMYFCASSALGPISSPLHFGNGTRLTVT.

The table lists this clone with a count of one. The chain has TRBV7-2 and TRBJ2-7; 10 bases map to TRBD1. The trim removed 6 bases at V and 1 base at J, leaving 15 bases unmatched. From germline, CDR1 is SGHTA and CDR2 FQGNSA. The CDR3 is 18 amino acids. DNA for the CDR3: TGTGCCAGCAGTTCGACCGGGACAGGGGCGGGAAGGTCCTACGAGCAGTACTTC. It encodes CASSSTGTGAGRSYEQYF.

This clone was detected only a few times. This chain joins TRBV2 and TRBJ1-1; 7 bases line up with TRBD1. Germline assignment: CDR1 SNHLY and CDR2 FYNNEI. Losses at the gene ends were 6 bases for V and 2 bases for J; bases not matched to a gene: 9. CDR3 length: 15 amino acids. The CDR3 spells CASSPFGTANTEAFF. The CDR3 nucleotides are TGTGCCAGCAGCCCTTTCGGGACAGCAAACACTGAAGCTTTCTTT.

This clone was observed a handful of times. The chain uses TRBV10-3 and TRBJ2-3; 7 positions match TRBD1. The junction had 9 bases not matched to a gene; V was cut back by 5 bases and J by 4 bases. Germline V gene sequence: CDR1 ENHRY, CDR2 SYGVKD. The CDR3 length is 15 residues. The CDR3 loop reads CAISSTGIAADTQYF. CDR3 coding DNA: TGTGCCATCAGTTCGACAGGGATAGCCGCAGATACGCAGTATTTT.

V is TRBV27 and J is TRBJ2-5, with a tentative D call TRBD2 (7 bases). This CDR3 has 15 residues. Between the trimmed V and J ends, which lost 4 bases and 2 bases, there was a span of 14 bases. Germline assignment: CDR1 MNHEY and CDR2 SMNVEV (reference sequence). Here the CDR3 DNA reads TGTGCCAGCAGTTGGGAAGGGGGAGGGCAAGAGACCCAGTACTTC. Translation: CASSWEGGGQETQYF.

The J gene is TRBJ1-1, the V gene TRBV7-9; 7 bases are shared with TRBD1. The CDR3 totals 14 residues. Germline CDR1 and CDR2: SEHNR and FQNEAQ (reference sequence). The junction had 0 bases not matched to a gene; V was cut back by 1 base and J by 1 base. DNA for the CDR3: TGTGCCAGCAGCTTAGGGGACAGGAACACTGAAGCTTTCTTT. Translated, it gives CASSLGDRNTEAFF.

The rearrangement joins TRBV6-1 to TRBJ1-3; TRBD1 is a possible D gene (5 bases). CDR1 is MNHNS, CDR2 SASEGT, per germline. This CDR3 region has 15 residues. V gave up 3 bases and J gave up 7 bases, with 16 bases separating them. The CDR3 bases are TGTGCCAGCAGTGAGGGGTCGGGGGGTAAGAACACCATATATTTT. Encoded protein: CASSEGSGGKNTIYF.

The chain recombines TRBV7-9 with TRBJ2-7; 8 nucleotides match TRBD1. The germline V gene has CDR1 SEHNR and CDR2 FQNEAQ (reference sequence). J gave up 3 bases and V 5 bases, and 9 bases lay outside the gene matches. The CDR3 is 15 residues long. This CDR3 reads CASSLGQGNYYEQYF. The CDR3 nucleotides read TGTGCCAGCAGCCTCGGACAGGGCAATTACTACGAGCAGTACTTC.

This clone was observed a handful of times. V and J are TRBV27 and TRBJ1-6; 7 bases are a match to TRBD1. Germline lookup yields CDR1 MNHEY and CDR2 SMNVEV (reference sequence). This CDR3 has 17 amino acids. Trimming removed 3 bases from V and 4 bases from J; junction bases left unmatched: 9. CDR3 sequence (DNA): TGTGCCAGCAGTTTTCTGTCGACAGGGAGATATAATTCACCCCTCCACTTT. Protein product: CASSFLSTGRYNSPLHF.

This rearrangement joins TRBV2 to TRBJ1-4, with D possibly matching TRBD1 (5 bases). The CDR3 spans 12 residues. The germline V gene has CDR1 SNHLY and CDR2 FYNNEI. Trimming stripped 8 bases from V and 9 bases from J, with 13 bases between. The CDR3 reads CASLMGGKKLFF. As DNA, the CDR3 is TGTGCCAGCCTCATGGGGGGAAAAAAACTGTTTTTT.

The chain uses TRBV7-9 and TRBJ2-7; D is uncertain. V was cut by 5 bases and J by 6 bases, with 14 bases left in between. Per the germline V gene, CDR1 is SEHNR and CDR2 is FQNEAQ (reference sequence). The CDR3 length is 13 residues. The CDR3 nucleotides read TGTGCCAGCAGCCCAACCCTAGGTACCGAGCAGTACTTC. Amino acids: CASSPTLGTEQYF.

The V gene is TRBV7-9, the J gene TRBJ2-2, with D maybe TRBD1 (6 bases). The CDR3 spans 17 residues. V was clipped by 0 bases and J by 4 bases, with 15 bases between them. Germline assignment: CDR1 SEHNR and CDR2 FQNEAQ (reference sequence). The CDR3 DNA is TGTGCCAGCAGCTTAGCCAACAGGGCTGGGGGCACCGGGGAGCTGTTTTTT. Its protein is CASSLANRAGGTGELFF.

This chain links TRBV18 with TRBJ2-5; D is perhaps TRBD1 (6 bases). The CDR3 loop spans 13 amino acids. The germline CDR1 and CDR2 sequences are KGHSH and LQKENI. V was clipped by 3 bases and J by 2 bases, with 7 bases between them. CDR3 DNA: TGTGCCAGCTCACCCACAGGGCAAGAGACCCAGTACTTC. It codes for CASSPTGQETQYF. Using reference TRBV18 and TRBJ2-5 for the parts outside the CDR3, the full variable domain is NAGVMQNPRHLVRRRGQEARLRCSPMKGHSHVYWYRQLPEEGLKFMVYLQKENIIDESGMPKERFSAEFPKEGPSILRIQQVVRGDSAAYFCASSPTGQETQYFGPGTRLLVL.

V gene TRBV11-2 combines with J gene TRBJ1-1; D not resolved. Germline V gene sequence: CDR1 SGHAT, CDR2 FQNNGV. CDR3 length: 13 residues. Trimming removed 4 bases at V and 1 base at J, with 7 bases between. CDR3 coding DNA: TGTGCCAGCAGCTCGACAAGGAACACTGAAGCTTTCTTT. It codes for CASSSTRNTEAFF.

The rearrangement uses TRBV11-2 and TRBJ1-2, with a possible D match to TRBD1 (5 bases). Germline V gives CDR1 SGHAT, CDR2 FQNNGV. Trimming took off 1 base at V and 5 bases at J, with 11 bases between the two ends. The CDR3 spans 14 residues. The CDR3 loop is CASSLGGDLYGYTF. The CDR3 nucleotides are TGTGCCAGCAGCTTAGGGGGGGACCTGTATGGCTACACCTTC. Full variable domain (remainder filled in from reference TRBV11-2 and TRBJ1-2): EAGVAQSPRYKIIEKRQSVAFWCNPISGHATLYWYQQILGQGPKLLIQFQNNGVVDDSQLPKDRFSAERLKGVDSTLKIQPAKLEDSAVYLCASSLGGDLYGYTFGSGTRLTVV.

V and J are TRBV10-3 and TRBJ1-4; 8 bases agree with TRBD1. The CDR3 spans 15 residues. The V and J ends lost 3 bases and 11 bases, in that order; junction bases with no gene match: 11. Germline V gene sequence: CDR1 ENHRY, CDR2 SYGVKD. The CDR3 DNA is TGTGCCATCAGTGACTCTGGGACAGGAGTTAGGAAACTGTTTTTT. Translation: CAISDSGTGVRKLFF.

The V and J genes are TRBV6-5 and TRBJ2-1, with TRBD2 matching over 13 bases. The CDR3 loop spans 15 amino acids. V lost 6 bases and J lost 7; bases outside the gene matches: 6. Germline V gene sequence: CDR1 MNHEY, CDR2 SVGAGI. The CDR3 loop reads CASRITSGGGNEQFF. As DNA, the CDR3 is TGTGCCAGCAGGATTACTAGCGGGGGGGGGAATGAGCAGTTCTTC.

The chain links TRBV19 to TRBJ1-2, with TRBD1 as a possible D gene (6 bases). Germline values: CDR1 LNHDA, CDR2 SQIVND (reference sequence). V lost 6 bases and J lost 6, with 23 bases in between. This CDR3 has 16 residues. The CDR3 nucleotides read TGTGCCAGTAGCACAATGGTGTCATCGGGGACAAATGGCTACACCTTC. It is translated as CASSTMVSSGTNGYTF.